These 30 T cell receptor beta chains came from one sample sequenced in a study of tumor-infiltrating lymphocytes in primary liver carcinoma. Bulk tissue was left unsorted, and RNA and DNA were co-extracted from 20-30 mg of it. With a constant-region primer, TCR beta cDNA was made from about 0.5 ug of total RNA. Sequencing libraries for TCR beta derived from three nested multiplex PCR rounds that used slightly modified ARM-PCR. Rounds one and two of PCR, each of 10 cycles, were primed with TRBV1-TRBV30 forward primers and a C-beta reverse primer. MiXCR, applied by TCRdb to the multiplex PCR reads, yields one record per CDR3 protein. This table has about 120,000 distinct CDR3 sequences, 55% to 75% appearing once. The sample taken for sequencing was liver tumor tissue from sampling region 1. As to subset: tumor region T1, superior pole. The receptors come from a woman aged 60-70 years with primary liver carcinoma and hepatitis B virus infection.

This clonotype was recorded at least ten times. The V gene is TRBV29-1, the J gene TRBJ2-7, with 9 positions matching TRBD2. Trimming removed 7 bases from V and 7 bases from J; junction bases left unmatched: 17. This CDR3 has 15 amino acids. Germline lookup yields CDR1 SQVTM and CDR2 ANQGSEA. The CDR3 reads CSAISRGRAEGEQYF. Here the CDR3 DNA reads TGCAGCGCTATAAGTCGCGGGAGGGCCGAGGGGGAGCAGTACTTC.

Only a few counts were recorded for this clonotype. Compared with germline, one end of the junction differs, possibly owing to a read error. The rearrangement uses TRBV11-1 and TRBJ1-2, with D uncertain. This CDR3 is built from 14 residues. From germline, CDR1 is SGHAT and CDR2 FQDESV (reference sequence). CDR3 sequence reads: CASSLRQWEDGYTF. The CDR3 DNA follows: TGTGCCAGCAGCTTAAGGCAGTGGGAGGATGGTTACACCTTC.

The chain employs TRBV11-2 and TRBJ2-2; D is unresolved. The CDR3 loop spans 14 amino acids. Germline-derived CDR1 and CDR2 are SGHAT and FQNNGV. With 1 base removed from V and 9 bases from J, the gap between germline ends came to 12 bases. DNA of the CDR3: TGTGCCAGCAGCTTAGGGTCGAACGCCCGGGAGCTGTTTTTT. This translates into CASSLGSNARELFF. Looking up the rest from reference TRBV11-2 and TRBJ2-2 gives the full variable domain: EAGVAQSPRYKIIEKRQSVAFWCNPISGHATLYWYQQILGQGPKLLIQFQNNGVVDDSQLPKDRFSAERLKGVDSTLKIQPAKLEDSAVYLCASSLGSNARELFFGEGSRLTVL.

This clonotype was picked up many times. This chain's CDR3 is CASSLAMGVQETQYF. In DNA, the CDR3 is TGTGCCAGCAGCTTGGCCATGGGAGTCCAAGAGACCCAGTACTTC. The chain recombines TRBV5-6 with TRBJ2-5; D perhaps matches TRBD2 (5 bases). From germline, CDR1 is SGHDT and CDR2 YYEEEE. Trimming removed 0 bases from V and 1 base from J, with 10 bases in between. CDR3 length: 15 amino acids.

The V and J genes are TRBV6-5 and TRBJ1-1; tentative D call: TRBD1 (6 bases). Trimming stripped 7 bases from V and 5 bases from J, with 14 bases between. Germline lookup yields CDR1 MNHEY and CDR2 SVGAGI. CDR3 size: 13 residues. The CDR3 nucleotides read TGTGCCAGCACCCGGGACATCAATACTGAAGCTTTCTTT. It yields the protein CASTRDINTEAFF.

The CDR3 DNA reads as TGTGCCAGTCATATGGGAAGGTCCACAGATACGCAGTATTTT. Its protein product is CASHMGRSTDTQYF. The rearrangement joins TRBV19 to TRBJ2-3; D remains unclear. This CDR3 comprises 14 residues. Between the trimmed V and J ends, which lost 8 bases and 2 bases, there was a span of 14 bases. Germline V gene sequence: CDR1 LNHDA, CDR2 SQIVND (reference sequence). Based on the CDR3 plus reference TRBV19 and TRBJ2-3, the full variable domain is DGGITQSPKYLFRKEGQNVTLSCEQNLNHDAMYWYRQDPGQGLRLIYYSQIVNDFQKGDIAEGYSVSREKKESFPLTVTSAQKNPTAFYLCASHMGRSTDTQYFGPGTRLTVL.

On this clonotype itself: This may arise from a read error, as a much more abundant clone is one base away. The chain joins TRBV29-1 to TRBJ1-2, with D possibly being TRBD1 (5 bases). This CDR3 comprises 14 residues. Germline assignment: CDR1 SQVTM and CDR2 ANQGSEA. CDR3 nucleotides: TGCAGCGGTTCATCAAGTCCGGGGCCGGATGGCTACGCCTTC. It encodes CSGSSSPGPDGYAF.

The chain couples TRBV19 to TRBJ1-3, with D unresolved. Trimming left V 7 bases short and J 4 bases short, with 17 bases between. CDR3 size: 15 residues. Germline loops: CDR1 LNHDA, CDR2 SQIVND (reference sequence). As DNA, the CDR3 is TGTGCCAGTACCGCACCTCCGGGGAGAGGAAACACCATATATTTT. Amino acid sequence: CASTAPPGRGNTIYF.

The J gene is TRBJ2-1, the V gene TRBV11-2, with TRBD2 matching over 14 bases. J was trimmed by 6 bases and V by 1 base; bases with no gene match: 14. Per the germline V gene, CDR1 is SGHAT and CDR2 is FQNNGV. The CDR3 sequence is 20 residues long. For the CDR3, the DNA is TGTGCCAGCAGCTTAGGCGTGACTAGCGGGAGGGGAATCGGGGTCAATGAGCAGTTCTTC. As protein: CASSLGVTSGRGIGVNEQFF. Drawing the rest from reference TRBV11-2 and TRBJ2-1, the complete variable domain is EAGVAQSPRYKIIEKRQSVAFWCNPISGHATLYWYQQILGQGPKLLIQFQNNGVVDDSQLPKDRFSAERLKGVDSTLKIQPAKLEDSAVYLCASSLGVTSGRGIGVNEQFFGPGTRLTVL.

A remark on this clonotype: It is likely a read error, because the conserved phenylalanine at the end of the CDR3 is missing. CDR3 sequence: CAGSFQADSSYNEQFI. CDR3 sequence (DNA): TGTGCCGGCAGCTTCCAGGCGGATAGCTCCTACAATGAGCAGTTCATC. This chain connects TRBV11-2 to TRBJ2-1; D is undetermined. Germline lookup yields CDR1 SGHAT and CDR2 FQNNGV. This CDR3 is 16 amino acids long.

This clonotype was found many times. V is TRBV7-8 and J is TRBJ1-4; no clear D gene. V shed 4 bases and J shed 0 bases, with 9 bases lying between them. The CDR3 loop spans 15 amino acids. CDR1 and CDR2 (germline): SGHVS, FQNEAQ. Written as DNA, the CDR3 is TGTGCCAGCAGCTCAGTCCCTGCAACTAATGAAAAACTGTTTTTT. As protein: CASSSVPATNEKLFF.

A word on this clonotype: This sequence may be a read error, since a much larger clone differs from it by one base. Lacking the conserved final phenylalanine or tryptophan, this CDR3 likely reflects a read error. The genes are TRBV6-1 and TRBJ2-3, with TRBD2 as a possible D gene (5 bases). The CDR3 extends over 14 amino acids. Germline V CDR1 and CDR2: MNHNS, SASEGT. V shed 5 bases and J shed 6 bases, with 15 bases lying between them. The CDR3 region has the DNA TGTGCCAGCAGTCCGGGAACGGCGGCGGATACGCAGTATTAT. It is translated as CASSPGTAADTQYY.

As to this clonotype: One base away lies a much larger clone, so this may be a sequencing read error. The genes are TRBV12-3 or TRBV12-4 and TRBJ2-4; TRBD1 matches 7 bases. The CDR3 has 15 residues. CDR3 amino acids: CASTPTGYAKNIQCF. CDR3 in DNA: TGTGCCAGCACCCCGACAGGGTATGCCAAAAACATTCAGTGCTTC.

This clonotype was found a few times. The chain combines TRBV28 with TRBJ2-5; TRBD2 agrees at 7 bases. Germline V gene lookup returns CDR1 MDHEN and CDR2 SYDVKM. The CDR3 runs to 15 residues. The trim removed 5 bases at V and 4 bases at J, leaving 10 bases unmatched. This CDR3 is CASSTTRGGRETQYF. As DNA, the CDR3 is TGTGCCAGCAGTACCACCCGGGGCGGGAGAGAGACCCAGTACTTC.

As for this clonotype: With a much larger clone just one base away, this may be a read error. As DNA, the CDR3 is TGTGCCAGCCAGCCCCCCGCCCGGACAGGGACGTACGAGCAGTACTTC. This gives the protein CASQPPARTGTYEQYF. This chain joins TRBV6-6 and TRBJ2-7; 8 bases match TRBD1. J gave up 4 bases and V 8 bases, and 16 bases lay outside the gene matches. Germline V lookup: CDR1 MNHNY, CDR2 SVGAGI (reference sequence). CDR3 length: 16 residues.

About this clonotype: One end of the junction varies from germline; a read error may be responsible. This chain joins TRBV12-3 or TRBV12-4 and TRBJ1-1, with a possible D match to TRBD1 (6 bases). CDR3 length: 13 residues. CDR3 in amino acids: CASSQGCNTEAFF. The DNA of the CDR3 is TGTGCCAGCAGTCAGGGGTGCAACACTGAGGCTTTCTTT.

This clonotype was seen many times. The chain employs TRBV29-1 and TRBJ2-1; D remains ambiguous. CDR3 size: 13 residues. The V end lost 2 bases, the J end lost 3 bases, and 8 bases lay between the germline ends. Germline loops: CDR1 SQVTM, CDR2 ANQGSEA. CDR3 nucleotide sequence: TGCAGCGTTGAATCTGACAACTACAATGAGCAGTTCTTC. This sequence encodes CSVESDNYNEQFF.

Worth noting for this clonotype: A read error is possible here, since a much larger clone lies one base away. This chain connects TRBV13 to TRBJ2-7; 8 nucleotides align to TRBD2. This CDR3 comprises 16 residues. Germline CDR1 PRHDT, CDR2 FYEKMQ (reference sequence). Here the CDR3 DNA reads TGTGCCAGCTCCCTTAGTGGGCTAGCGGGCAACTACGAGGAGTACTTC. Amino acids: CASSLSGLAGNYEEYF.

This clonotype was counted ten times or more. This chain connects TRBV5-5 to TRBJ2-5; a possible D gene is TRBD1 (5 bases). The germline V and J ends were trimmed by 4 bases and 0 bases, with 16 bases remaining between them. The CDR3 extends over 16 amino acids. Germline CDR1 SGHKS, CDR2 YYEKEE (reference sequence). The CDR3 DNA reads as TGTGCCAGCAGCCCCGTTCCCACAGGCTACCAAGAGACCCAGTACTTC. Encoded protein: CASSPVPTGYQETQYF.

The chain carries TRBV11-2 and TRBJ2-1; D gene ambiguous. Germline CDR1 SGHAT, CDR2 FQNNGV. Deletions cut 5 bases from V and 3 bases from J, with 14 bases between. The CDR3 runs 15 residues. CDR3 in amino acids: CASSKTDTGYNEQFF. The CDR3 nucleotides are TGTGCCAGCAGCAAAACCGATACGGGCTACAATGAGCAGTTCTTC.

V usage is TRBV6-5 and J usage is TRBJ1-3, with D uncertain. The CDR3 length is 16 residues. Germline V lookup: CDR1 MNHEY, CDR2 SVGAGI. V lost 9 bases to trimming and J lost 0 bases, with 18 bases between them. The CDR3 spells CASSEVSRTSGNTIYF. The DNA for the CDR3 is TGTGCCAGTAGCGAAGTGAGCCGAACCTCTGGAAACACCATATATTTT.

This clonotype was picked up many times. V is TRBV4-1 and J is TRBJ2-1; 7 bases are shared with TRBD2. This CDR3 comprises 16 residues. V lost 0 bases and J lost 8; bases outside the gene matches: 10. Germline loops: CDR1 MGHRA, CDR2 YSYEKL. This CDR3 reads CASSQEWRERDDEQFF. The CDR3 DNA reads as TGCGCCAGCAGCCAAGAATGGCGGGAGAGGGACGATGAGCAGTTCTTC.

This clonotype was recorded a few times. The chain uses TRBV5-1 and TRBJ2-5, with 9 nucleotides matching TRBD2. CDR1 SGHRS and CDR2 YFSETQ come from the germline V gene. V lost 3 bases and J lost 5; bases outside the gene matches: 11. The CDR3 totals 16 residues. CDR3: CASSSPSGRREETQYF. DNA of the CDR3: TGCGCCAGCAGCTCCCCCAGCGGGAGGAGGGAGGAGACCCAGTACTTC.

Of note for this clonotype: Because it lacks the conserved phenylalanine or tryptophan at the end, this CDR3 is likely a read error. J is TRBJ2-1 and V is TRBV11-2; maybe TRBD2 (6 bases). The CDR3 contains 13 residues. In germline, CDR1 is SGHAT, CDR2 FQNNGV. CDR3 sequence: CASSLGLVNDQFL. The CDR3 DNA reads TGTGCCAGCAGCTTAGGACTAGTGAATGATCAGTTCTTA.

Comments on this clonotype: Being one base from a much bigger clone, this may be a read error. The chain recombines TRBV29-1 with TRBJ2-3; 9 bases align to TRBD2. The CDR3 extends over 14 amino acids. Unmatched junction bases numbered 5, after V lost 3 bases and J lost 4 bases. Per the germline V gene, CDR1 is SQVTM and CDR2 is ANQGSEA. The CDR3 DNA is TGCAGCGTTGACATAGCGGGAGATTCAGATACGCAGTATTTT. It is translated as CSVDIAGDSDTQYF.

On this clonotype itself: A much larger clonotype is one base distant, so this may be a read error. This chain connects TRBV6-5 to TRBJ2-7, with 15 bases aligning to TRBD2. CDR1 is MNHEY, CDR2 SVGAGI, per germline. V lost 6 bases and J lost 5; bases outside the gene matches: 5. The CDR3 spans 15 residues. The CDR3: CASSYGLAGGDEQYF. CDR3 coding DNA: TGTGCCAGCAGCTATGGACTAGCGGGAGGGGACGAGCAGTACTTC.

This sequence joins TRBV11-2 and TRBJ2-7, with D possibly called TRBD1 or TRBD2 (5 bases each). The CDR3 sequence is 15 residues long. Germline V gives CDR1 SGHAT, CDR2 FQNNGV. V was shortened by 10 bases and J by 1 base, with 20 bases between the two germline ends. CDR3 bases: TGTGCCAACAGGCCCCCCACTAGTGGGTCCTACGAGCAGTACTTC. Residues: CANRPPTSGSYEQYF.

This clonotype was counted at least ten times. The CDR3 nucleotides are TGTGCCAGCAGTTTCAAGGGGGTTAGCAATCAGCCCCAGCATTTT. This codes for CASSFKGVSNQPQHF. The gene calls are TRBV28 and TRBJ1-5; D perhaps matches TRBD1 (6 bases). The germline gives CDR1 MDHEN, CDR2 SYDVKM. This CDR3 has 15 residues. V shed 3 bases and J shed 0 bases, with 9 bases lying between them.

To note about this clonotype: Its ends do not fully match the called genes, so a read error is possible. The rearrangement joins TRBV12-3 or TRBV12-4 to TRBJ2-7; possibly TRBD1 for D (6 bases). The CDR3 runs 13 residues. CDR3 protein: CPSSFYGDTEQYF. Here the CDR3 DNA reads TGTCCCAGCAGTTTTTACGGGGACACCGAGCAGTACTTC.

About this clonotype: At one end the junction does not follow the germline gene, possibly because of a read error. The genes are TRBV11-2 and TRBJ2-7; 8 bases are shared with TRBD2. The CDR3 sequence is 16 residues long. Germline lookup yields CDR1 SGHAT and CDR2 FQNNGV. The CDR3 region has the DNA TGTGCCAGCAGCCACGGCGGGAGGACCTCGGGAAGCGAACAGTATTTC. It encodes CASSHGGRTSGSEQYF.